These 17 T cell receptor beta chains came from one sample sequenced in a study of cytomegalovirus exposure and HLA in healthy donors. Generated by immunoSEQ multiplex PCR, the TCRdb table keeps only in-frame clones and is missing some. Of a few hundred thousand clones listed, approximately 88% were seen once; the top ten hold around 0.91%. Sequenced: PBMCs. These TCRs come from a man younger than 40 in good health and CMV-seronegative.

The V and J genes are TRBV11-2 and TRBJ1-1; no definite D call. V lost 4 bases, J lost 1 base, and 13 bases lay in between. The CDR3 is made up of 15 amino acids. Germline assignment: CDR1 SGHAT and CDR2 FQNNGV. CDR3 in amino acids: CASSSQDIKNTEAFF. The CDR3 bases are TGTGCCAGCAGCTCCCAAGACATAAAGAACACTGAAGCTTTCTTT.

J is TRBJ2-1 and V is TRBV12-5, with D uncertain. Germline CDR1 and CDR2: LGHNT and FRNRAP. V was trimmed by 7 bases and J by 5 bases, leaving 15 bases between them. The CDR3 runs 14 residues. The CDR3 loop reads CASETKGRNNEQFF. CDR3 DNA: TGTGCTAGTGAAACAAAAGGCAGGAACAATGAGCAGTTCTTC.

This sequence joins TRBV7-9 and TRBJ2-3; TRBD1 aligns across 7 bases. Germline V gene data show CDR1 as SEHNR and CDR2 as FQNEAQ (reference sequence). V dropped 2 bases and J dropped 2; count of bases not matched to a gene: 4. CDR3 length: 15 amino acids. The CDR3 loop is CASSLRDSATDTQYF. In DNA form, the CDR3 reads TGTGCCAGCAGCTTACGGGACAGCGCCACAGATACGCAGTATTTT.

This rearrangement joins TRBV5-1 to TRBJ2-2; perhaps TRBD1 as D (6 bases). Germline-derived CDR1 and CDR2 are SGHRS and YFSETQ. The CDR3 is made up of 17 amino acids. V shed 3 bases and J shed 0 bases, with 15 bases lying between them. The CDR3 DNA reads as TGCGCCAGCAGCTCCATACCGGGACAACCGAACACCGGGGAGCTGTTTTTT. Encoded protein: CASSSIPGQPNTGELFF.

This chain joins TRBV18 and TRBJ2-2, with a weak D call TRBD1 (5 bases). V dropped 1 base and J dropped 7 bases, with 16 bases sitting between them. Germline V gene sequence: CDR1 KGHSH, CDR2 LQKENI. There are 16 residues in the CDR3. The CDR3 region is CASSPHRPGPDGELFF. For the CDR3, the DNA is TGTGCCAGCTCACCACACCGGCCAGGGCCAGACGGGGAGCTGTTTTTT.

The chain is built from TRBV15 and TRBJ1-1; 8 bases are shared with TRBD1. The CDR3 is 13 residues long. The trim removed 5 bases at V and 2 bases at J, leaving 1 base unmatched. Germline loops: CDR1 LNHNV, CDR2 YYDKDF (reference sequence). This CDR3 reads CATSDRGNTEAFF. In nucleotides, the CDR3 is TGTGCCACCAGCGACAGGGGAAACACTGAAGCTTTCTTT.

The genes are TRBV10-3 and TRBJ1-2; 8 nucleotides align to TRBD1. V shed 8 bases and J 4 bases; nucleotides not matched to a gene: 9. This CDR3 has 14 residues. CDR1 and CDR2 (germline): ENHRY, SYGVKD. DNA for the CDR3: TGTGCCATCCAGGACCGGGACAGGACCTATGGCTACACCTTC. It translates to CAIQDRDRTYGYTF.

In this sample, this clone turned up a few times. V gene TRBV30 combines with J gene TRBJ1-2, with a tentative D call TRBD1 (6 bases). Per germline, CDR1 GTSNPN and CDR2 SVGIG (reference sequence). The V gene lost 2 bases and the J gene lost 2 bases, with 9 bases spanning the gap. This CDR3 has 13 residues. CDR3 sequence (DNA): TGTGCCTGGAGTTACAGGGTGAACTATGGCTACACCTTC. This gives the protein CAWSYRVNYGYTF. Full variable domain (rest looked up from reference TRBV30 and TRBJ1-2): SQTIHQWPATLVQPVGSPLSLECTVEGTSNPNLYWYRQAAGRGLQLLFYSVGIGQISSEVPQNLSASRPQDRQFILSSKKLLLSDSGFYLCAWSYRVNYGYTFGSGTRLTVV.

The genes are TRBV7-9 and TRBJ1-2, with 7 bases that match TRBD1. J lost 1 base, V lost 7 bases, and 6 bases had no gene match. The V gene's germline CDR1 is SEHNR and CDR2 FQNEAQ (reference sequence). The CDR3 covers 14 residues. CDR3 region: CASMRDRNNYGYTF. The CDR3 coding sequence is TGTGCCAGCATGAGGGACAGAAATAACTATGGCTACACCTTC.

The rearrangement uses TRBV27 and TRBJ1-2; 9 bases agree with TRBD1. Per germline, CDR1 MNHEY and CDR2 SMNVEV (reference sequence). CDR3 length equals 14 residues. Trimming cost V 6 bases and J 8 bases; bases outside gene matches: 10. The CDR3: CASRAPGTGLGYTF. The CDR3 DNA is TGTGCCAGCAGGGCCCCCGGGACAGGGCTCGGCTACACCTTC.

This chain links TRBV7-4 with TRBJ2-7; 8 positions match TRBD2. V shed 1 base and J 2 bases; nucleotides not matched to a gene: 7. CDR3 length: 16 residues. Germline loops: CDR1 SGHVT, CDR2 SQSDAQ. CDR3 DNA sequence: TGTGCCAGCAGCTTAGACAGCGGGGGTTTAACCTACGAGCAGTACTTC. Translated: CASSLDSGGLTYEQYF.

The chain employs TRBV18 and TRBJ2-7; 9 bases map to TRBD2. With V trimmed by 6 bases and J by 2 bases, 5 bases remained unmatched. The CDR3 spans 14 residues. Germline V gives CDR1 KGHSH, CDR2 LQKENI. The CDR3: CASSIAGATYEQYF. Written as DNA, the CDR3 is TGTGCCAGCTCGATAGCGGGGGCGACCTACGAGCAGTACTTC.

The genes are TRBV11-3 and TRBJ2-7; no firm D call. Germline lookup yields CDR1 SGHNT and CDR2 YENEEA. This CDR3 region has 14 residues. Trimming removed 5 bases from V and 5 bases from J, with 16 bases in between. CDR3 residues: CASSPTDNYHEQYF. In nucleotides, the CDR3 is TGTGCCAGCAGCCCGACCGACAATTACCACGAGCAGTACTTC.

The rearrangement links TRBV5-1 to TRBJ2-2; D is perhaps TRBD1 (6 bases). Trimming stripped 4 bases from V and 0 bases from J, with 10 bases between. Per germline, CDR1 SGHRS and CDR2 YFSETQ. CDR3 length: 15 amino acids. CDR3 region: CASSLRQANTGELFF. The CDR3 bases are TGCGCCAGCAGCCTCCGACAGGCGAACACCGGGGAGCTGTTTTTT.

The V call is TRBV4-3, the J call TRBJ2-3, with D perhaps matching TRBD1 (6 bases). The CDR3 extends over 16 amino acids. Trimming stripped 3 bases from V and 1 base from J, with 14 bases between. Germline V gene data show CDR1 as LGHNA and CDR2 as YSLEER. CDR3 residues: CASSQGAGAGTDTQYF. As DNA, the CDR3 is TGCGCCAGCAGCCAGGGGGCCGGGGCCGGCACAGATACGCAGTATTTT.

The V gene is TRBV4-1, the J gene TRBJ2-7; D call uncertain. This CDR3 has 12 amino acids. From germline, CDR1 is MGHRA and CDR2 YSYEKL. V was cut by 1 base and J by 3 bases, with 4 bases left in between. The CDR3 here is CASSQGGYEQYF. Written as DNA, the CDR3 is TGCGCCAGCAGCCAAGGAGGCTACGAGCAGTACTTC.

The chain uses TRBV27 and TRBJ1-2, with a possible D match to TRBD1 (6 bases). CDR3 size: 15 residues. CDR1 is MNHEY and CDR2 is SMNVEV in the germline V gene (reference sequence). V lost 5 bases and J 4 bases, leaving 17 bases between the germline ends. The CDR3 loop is CASSPPGGGSYGYTF. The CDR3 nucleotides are TGTGCCAGCAGTCCACCTGGGGGGGGCTCCTATGGCTACACCTTC.